These 8 T cell receptor beta chains were all obtained from the same sample, sequenced in a study of cytomegalovirus exposure and HLA in healthy donors. Vbeta (60) and Jbeta (13) primers were used in the PCR. The repertoire was sequenced with immunoSEQ multiplex PCR; TCRdb's copy has only in-frame clones and lacks some. The data contain 150,000 to 250,000 clones, 75% to 85% of them singletons. Sequencing input: PBMCs. The receptors stem from a woman aged 50 to 60 in good health and CMV-seronegative.

CDR3 amino acids: CASSALGGRGFGEQYF. The DNA for the CDR3 is TGTGCCAGCAGTGCCTTGGGGGGTCGGGGTTTTGGCGAGCAGTACTTC. The chain couples TRBV6-1 to TRBJ2-7, with TRBD2 as a possible D gene (6 bases). Trimming removed 4 bases from V and 6 bases from J, with 22 bases in between. Germline V gene lookup returns CDR1 MNHNS and CDR2 SASEGT. The CDR3 has 16 residues.

The rearrangement uses TRBV6-1 and TRBJ1-4, with TRBD1 matching 7 bases. V lost 7 bases, J lost 8 bases, and 13 bases stayed unmatched. This CDR3 has 15 amino acids. Germline V gene sequence: CDR1 MNHNS, CDR2 SASEGT. For the CDR3, the DNA is TGTGCCAGCAATCAACAGGGGTTCGACGGGGAAAAACTGTTTTTT. As protein: CASNQQGFDGEKLFF.

The chain links TRBV5-1 to TRBJ1-1; 7 bases line up with TRBD1. Looked up from germline, CDR1 is SGHRS and CDR2 is YFSETQ. Trimming cost V 4 bases and J 7 bases; bases outside gene matches: 7. The CDR3 totals 13 residues. CDR3 residues: CASSLTTGVEAFF. The CDR3 nucleotides read TGCGCCAGCAGCCTTACAACAGGGGTTGAAGCTTTCTTT.

This chain uses TRBV5-1 with TRBJ1-1; 7 nucleotides line up with TRBD1. J gave up 1 base and V 4 bases, and 7 bases lay outside the gene matches. Looked up from germline, CDR1 is SGHRS and CDR2 is YFSETQ. The CDR3 is made up of 15 amino acids. The CDR3 sequence is CASSPGTVRNTEAFF. In nucleotides, the CDR3 is TGCGCCAGCAGCCCCGGGACAGTGCGGAACACTGAAGCTTTCTTT.

The CDR3 DNA follows: TGTGCCAGCAGTTATGCCCGACAGGTCTCTGGAAACACCATATATTTT. This translates into CASSYARQVSGNTIYF. This chain links TRBV6-6 with TRBJ1-3, with D possibly TRBD1 on 6 matching bases. This CDR3 region has 16 residues. The germline V gene has CDR1 MNHNY and CDR2 SVGAGI (reference sequence). Trimming left V 3 bases short and J 0 bases short, with 12 bases between.

The chain links TRBV7-2 to TRBJ1-2; 7 bases are shared with TRBD1. The V gene end was trimmed by 5 bases and the J gene end by 7 bases; junction bases not matched to a gene: 7. This CDR3 region has 13 residues. Germline CDR1 SGHTA, CDR2 FQGNSA. The CDR3 DNA follows: TGTGCCAGCAGCCCTGACAGGGTTTCTGGCTACACCTTC. Translated, it gives CASSPDRVSGYTF.

V gene TRBV27 combines with J gene TRBJ2-5; no clear D gene. There are 14 residues in the CDR3. With 0 bases removed from V and 5 bases from J, the gap between germline ends came to 10 bases. From germline, CDR1 is MNHEY and CDR2 SMNVEV (reference sequence). Here the CDR3 reads CASSLSPVVETQYF. The CDR3 bases are TGTGCCAGCAGTTTATCCCCGGTGGTGGAGACCCAGTACTTC.

The chain combines TRBV5-1 with TRBJ2-3, with D possibly matching TRBD2 (5 bases). Germline loops: CDR1 SGHRS, CDR2 YFSETQ. The CDR3 has 16 amino acids. V lost 1 base and J lost 4, with 16 bases in between. CDR3 in DNA: TGCGCCAGCAGCTTGTCTAGGCTGGGAGCGTCAGATACGCAGTATTTT. Translated: CASSLSRLGASDTQYF. Together with reference TRBV5-1 and TRBJ2-3, the CDR3 gives the full variable domain: KAGVTQTPRYLIKTRGQQVTLSCSPISGHRSVSWYQQTPGQGLQFLFEYFSETQRNKGNFPGRFSGRQFSNSRSEMNVSTLELGDSALYLCASSLSRLGASDTQYFGPGTRLTVL.